Listed here are 31 T cell receptor beta chains from one sample, sequenced in a study of blood T cell repertoires in COVID-19. The repertoire was sequenced with immunoSEQ multiplex PCR; TCRdb's copy has only in-frame clones and lacks some. The sample contains approximately 300,000 clones, roughly 90% of which appear only once. The specimen was peripheral blood. Receptors were obtained from a man between 18 and 35 years old who had recovered from COVID-19.

The chain is built from TRBV28 and TRBJ2-2; 12 bases are a match to TRBD2. CDR1 is MDHEN, CDR2 SYDVKM, per germline. The CDR3 runs 15 residues. The V and J ends lost 8 bases and 4 bases, in that order; junction bases with no gene match: 5. CDR3 nucleotides: TGTGCCAGCCGAGGGACTAGCGGGTTCACCGGGGAGCTGTTTTTT. It specifies CASRGTSGFTGELFF.

A few counts support this clone. The chain joins TRBV4-1 to TRBJ1-2; TRBD1 aligns across 9 bases. This CDR3 contains 16 residues. V trimming: 1 base; J trimming: 1 base; junction bases outside the gene matches: 4. Germline CDR1 MGHRA, CDR2 YSYEKL. Here the CDR3 DNA reads TGCGCCAGCAGCCAAGCCAGGGACAGGGATAACTATGGCTACACCTTC. As protein: CASSQARDRDNYGYTF.

This clone was found once. V gene TRBV6-2 or TRBV6-3 combines with J gene TRBJ2-1; perhaps TRBD2 as D (6 bases). This CDR3 spans 16 amino acids. V was trimmed by 2 bases and J by 0 bases, leaving 11 bases between them. Germline V gene sequence: CDR1 MNHEY, CDR2 SVGEGT. CDR3 residues: CASSYEEGSSYNEQFF. DNA for the CDR3: TGTGCCAGCAGTTACGAGGAGGGGAGCTCCTACAATGAGCAGTTCTTC.

V gene TRBV11-2 combines with J gene TRBJ2-3; a possible D gene is TRBD2 (5 bases). CDR3 size: 14 residues. CDR1 is SGHAT and CDR2 is FQNNGV in the germline V gene. Trimming pared 5 bases from V and 2 bases from J, leaving 11 bases between. CDR3 sequence: CASSKSAVTDTQYF. The CDR3 DNA reads as TGTGCCAGCAGCAAATCAGCGGTCACAGATACGCAGTATTTT.

This clone was observed a handful of times. This chain joins TRBV5-4 and TRBJ2-3; D not certain. Trimming stripped 1 base from V and 0 bases from J, with 3 bases between. This CDR3 is built from 13 residues. Germline loops: CDR1 SGHNT, CDR2 YYREEE (reference sequence). CDR3: CASSLPSTDTQYF. DNA of the CDR3: TGTGCCAGCAGCTTGCCTAGCACAGATACGCAGTATTTT.

The J gene is TRBJ1-2, the V gene TRBV9; no definite D call. Trimming stripped 1 base from V and 4 bases from J, with 11 bases between. The CDR3 loop spans 14 amino acids. The germline V gene encodes CDR1 SGDLS and CDR2 YYNGEE. The chain's CDR3 is CASSVREVGYGYTF. CDR3 sequence (DNA): TGTGCCAGCAGCGTACGGGAGGTCGGCTATGGCTACACCTTC. The full variable domain, with the rest looked up from reference TRBV9 and TRBJ1-2, is DSGVTQTPKHLITATGQRVTLRCSPRSGDLSVYWYQQSLDQGLQFLIQYYNGEERAKGNILERFSAQQFPDLHSELNLSSLELGDSALYFCASSVREVGYGYTFGSGTRLTVV.

The V call is TRBV5-6, the J call TRBJ2-7; 12 bases are shared with TRBD2. J lost 2 bases, V lost 0 bases, and 12 bases had no gene match. Germline CDR1 is SGHDT and CDR2 is YYEEEE. CDR3 length: 19 amino acids. The CDR3: CASSLARRTSGRPAYEQYF. The DNA of the CDR3 is TGTGCCAGCAGCTTGGCCCGAAGAACTAGCGGGAGGCCTGCCTACGAGCAGTACTTC.

The chain uses TRBV10-2 and TRBJ2-1; 9 nucleotides line up with TRBD1. Unmatched junction bases numbered 5, after V lost 8 bases and J lost 0 bases. The CDR3 sequence is 15 residues long. CDR1 is WSHSY, CDR2 SAAADI, per germline. Here the CDR3 reads CASSLQGASYNEQFF. The CDR3 region has the DNA TGCGCCAGCTCCCTACAGGGGGCCTCCTACAATGAGCAGTTCTTC.

This clone has just one count. The chain joins TRBV19 to TRBJ2-7; 9 nucleotides align to TRBD1. Germline V gene data show CDR1 as LNHDA and CDR2 as SQIVND (reference sequence). The junction had 6 bases not matched to a gene; V was cut back by 6 bases and J by 6 bases. This CDR3 contains 13 residues. CDR3 residues: CASRATGGIEQYF. CDR3 DNA sequence: TGTGCCAGTAGGGCTACAGGGGGCATCGAGCAGTACTTC.

This chain uses TRBV7-9 with TRBJ2-7; 7 nucleotides line up with TRBD2. The CDR3 loop spans 15 amino acids. With 1 base clipped from V and 3 bases from J, the junction kept 6 bases outside the gene matches. Germline-derived CDR1 and CDR2 are SEHNR and FQNEAQ (reference sequence). CDR3 region: CASSLGVASGYEQYF. The CDR3 DNA sequence: TGTGCCAGCAGCTTAGGCGTGGCTAGCGGCTACGAGCAGTACTTC.

This rearrangement joins TRBV29-1 to TRBJ1-4, with D tentatively TRBD1 (6 bases). The germline V gene has CDR1 SQVTM and CDR2 ANQGSEA. V was clipped by 5 bases and J by 4 bases, with 32 bases between them. The CDR3 is 20 amino acids. CDR3 sequence reads: CSVTYHRQETPNYLNEKLFF. In DNA form, the CDR3 reads TGCAGCGTTACTTACCACCGACAGGAGACTCCTAATTACCTTAATGAAAAACTGTTTTTT.

The rearrangement links TRBV10-3 to TRBJ1-1, with 8 bases fitting TRBD1. From germline, CDR1 is ENHRY and CDR2 SYGVKD. Trimming took 3 bases from V and 5 from J; bases not matched to a gene: 11. The CDR3 has 16 residues. This CDR3 reads CAISELQGAARTEAFF. For the CDR3, the DNA is TGTGCCATCAGTGAATTGCAGGGGGCCGCTAGGACTGAAGCTTTCTTT.

The chain links TRBV12-5 to TRBJ2-7; D might be TRBD1 (6 bases). This CDR3 is built from 13 residues. The germline gives CDR1 LGHNT, CDR2 FRNRAP. V dropped 5 bases and J dropped 6 bases, with 14 bases sitting between them. The CDR3 protein is CASGRDKGGEQYF. The CDR3 DNA is TGTGCTAGTGGTCGGGACAAAGGGGGCGAGCAGTACTTC.

The CDR3 sequence: CAWAGGYEQYF. CDR3 DNA: TGTGCCTGGGCAGGCGGGTACGAGCAGTACTTC. V gene TRBV30 combines with J gene TRBJ2-7; D possibly corresponds to TRBD2 (5 bases). The CDR3 is 11 amino acids. The V gene lost 5 bases and the J gene lost 4 bases, with 9 bases spanning the gap. Germline-derived CDR1 and CDR2 are GTSNPN and SVGIG (reference sequence).

This clone was seen more than once but under ten times. The conserved closing phenylalanine or tryptophan is absent in this CDR3, likely reflecting a read error. Because the CDR3's place on the DNA is in doubt, the DNA is left out and the CDR3 is given as listed by TCRdb. The chain has TRBV29-1 and TRBJ1-1; the table's D gene call, TRBD1, was not cross checked with the DNA. Germline loops: CDR1 SQVTM, CDR2 ANQGSEA. A total of 11 residues make up the CDR3, ends included. The CDR3 sequence: CSVGDRGVMDL.

The chain links TRBV5-1 to TRBJ2-7; 7 bases fit TRBD1. The J segment lost 2 bases and the V segment lost 2 bases, leaving 7 bases of the junction unmatched. The germline V gene encodes CDR1 SGHRS and CDR2 YFSETQ. There are 15 residues in the CDR3. The CDR3, as DNA: TGCGCCAGCAGCTTCCCCGGGACAGTAACCTACGAGCAGTACTTC. It is translated as CASSFPGTVTYEQYF.

The gene calls are TRBV6-1 and TRBJ1-5; 8 bases align to TRBD1. J was trimmed by 1 base and V by 2 bases; bases with no gene match: 4. This CDR3 region has 16 residues. CDR1 and CDR2 (germline): MNHNS, SASEGT. The CDR3 loop reads CASSEQGATSNQPQHF. CDR3 bases: TGTGCCAGCAGTGAACAGGGGGCTACAAGCAATCAGCCCCAGCATTTT.

The chain combines TRBV11-2 with TRBJ2-3, with 15 bases identical to TRBD2. V gave up 6 bases and J gave up 5 bases; unmatched junction bases: 3. The CDR3 is 15 residues long. Germline V gives CDR1 SGHAT, CDR2 FQNNGV. CDR3 residues: CASSRTSGRVDTQYF. The CDR3 region has the DNA TGTGCCAGCAGTCGGACTAGCGGGAGGGTAGATACGCAGTATTTT.

The chain recombines TRBV18 with TRBJ2-2; D is perhaps TRBD1 (5 bases). The CDR3 is made up of 12 amino acids. Germline V gene data show CDR1 as KGHSH and CDR2 as LQKENI. The ends were cut back, 3 bases at V and 7 bases at J, with 6 bases in the middle. CDR3 sequence (DNA): TGTGCCAGCTCACCGCAGGGCGGGGAGCTGTTTTTT. Residues: CASSPQGGELFF.

This chain joins TRBV6-5 and TRBJ2-1; D call uncertain. Germline V CDR1 and CDR2: MNHEY, SVGAGI. V lost 2 bases to trimming and J lost 4 bases, with 6 bases between them. This CDR3 region has 13 residues. Here the CDR3 reads CASSYGLYNEQFF. CDR3 coding DNA: TGTGCCAGCAGTTACGGCCTTTACAATGAGCAGTTCTTC.

The V call is TRBV6-5, the J call TRBJ2-2; no firm D call. Germline-derived CDR1 and CDR2 are MNHEY and SVGAGI. This CDR3 region has 14 residues. V was pared by 3 bases and J by 6 bases, with 11 bases between. In DNA, the CDR3 is TGTGCCAGCAGTTATCTTAGTTACCCCGGGGAGCTGTTTTTT. Translated: CASSYLSYPGELFF.

The chain has TRBV4-1 and TRBJ1-4; TRBD1 might be the D (5 bases). The germline gives CDR1 MGHRA, CDR2 YSYEKL. V was pared by 1 base and J by 8 bases, with 11 bases between. The CDR3 runs 14 residues. CDR3 protein: CASSQVGPSEKLFF. CDR3 nucleotides: TGCGCCAGCAGCCAAGTGGGGCCGAGCGAAAAACTGTTTTTT.

V is TRBV4-3 and J is TRBJ1-5; no reliable D call. The V end was cut by 3 bases, the J end by 6 bases, with 12 bases between. This CDR3 comprises 14 residues. Germline assignment: CDR1 LGHNA and CDR2 YSLEER. The CDR3 coding sequence is TGCGCCAGCAGCCAGGTTCGGTCGGGTCAGCCCCAGCATTTT. Translating it yields CASSQVRSGQPQHF.

CDR3 nucleotide sequence: TGCGCCAGCACCCTGGACAGTGTTACTGAAGCTTTCTTT. Translated: CASTLDSVTEAFF. The rearrangement links TRBV5-1 to TRBJ1-1; D perhaps matches TRBD1 (6 bases). The CDR3 loop spans 13 amino acids. V was shortened by 6 bases and J by 5 bases, with 14 bases between the two germline ends. Germline V CDR1 and CDR2: SGHRS, YFSETQ. The full variable domain, rest sourced from reference TRBV5-1 and TRBJ1-1, is KAGVTQTPRYLIKTRGQQVTLSCSPISGHRSVSWYQQTPGQGLQFLFEYFSETQRNKGNFPGRFSGRQFSNSRSEMNVSTLELGDSALYLCASTLDSVTEAFFGQGTRLTVV.

A remark on this clone: The sample carries other DNA sequences with the same CDR3. V gene TRBV19 combines with J gene TRBJ2-1; D is uncertain. Trimming took off 1 base at V and 3 bases at J, with 4 bases between the two ends. Germline CDR1 LNHDA, CDR2 SQIVND (reference sequence). This CDR3 spans 13 amino acids. CDR3 protein: CASSIGGYNEQFF. CDR3 bases: TGTGCCAGTAGTATAGGAGGCTACAATGAGCAGTTCTTC. Filled out from reference TRBV19 and TRBJ2-1, the complete variable domain reads DGGITQSPKYLFRKEGQNVTLSCEQNLNHDAMYWYRQDPGQGLRLIYYSQIVNDFQKGDIAEGYSVSREKKESFPLTVTSAQKNPTAFYLCASSIGGYNEQFFGPGTRLTVL.

The chain couples TRBV6-2 or TRBV6-3 to TRBJ1-5, with TRBD1 matching over 9 bases. This CDR3 is 15 amino acids long. The V gene end was trimmed by 0 bases and the J gene end by 9 bases; junction bases not matched to a gene: 6. Germline V CDR1 and CDR2: MNHEY, SVGEGT. CDR3 sequence: CASSYSRTGDLPQHF. CDR3 coding DNA: TGTGCCAGCAGTTACTCGAGGACAGGGGACCTGCCCCAGCATTTT.

The gene calls are TRBV18 and TRBJ1-4; TRBD1 might be the D (5 bases). V gave up 3 bases and J gave up 7 bases, with 12 bases separating them. The V gene's germline CDR1 is KGHSH and CDR2 LQKENI. CDR3 length equals 14 residues. For the CDR3, the DNA is TGTGCCAGCTCACCCCCAGGGCTGGGTGAAAAACTGTTTTTT. It yields the protein CASSPPGLGEKLFF.

The rearrangement links TRBV7-9 to TRBJ1-1; a weak D match, TRBD1 (5 bases). The length of the CDR3 is 13 residues. Deletions cut 2 bases from V and 4 bases from J, with 8 bases between. CDR1 is SEHNR, CDR2 FQNEAQ, per germline (reference sequence). The CDR3 here is CASSLNGATEAFF. The CDR3 nucleotides read TGTGCCAGCAGCTTAAATGGGGCCACTGAAGCTTTCTTT.

The chain joins TRBV3-1 (or the pseudogene TRBV3-2) to TRBJ2-3; D possibly corresponds to TRBD1 (5 bases). CDR1 and CDR2 from the germline V gene are LGHDT and YNNKEL (reference sequence). This CDR3 spans 13 amino acids. With 7 bases removed from V and 3 bases from J, the gap between germline ends came to 11 bases. CDR3 sequence reads: CASNRKGTDTQYF. The CDR3 DNA reads as TGTGCCAGCAACCGAAAGGGGACAGATACGCAGTATTTT.

V is TRBV7-9 and J is TRBJ2-2; possibly TRBD2 for D (5 bases). CDR3 length: 13 amino acids. CDR1 is SEHNR and CDR2 is FQNEAQ in the germline V gene (reference sequence). V lost 1 base and J 6 bases, leaving 6 bases between the germline ends. This CDR3 is CASSLEGAGELFF. The CDR3 nucleotides read TGTGCCAGCAGCTTAGAGGGAGCCGGGGAGCTGTTTTTT.

This clone was counted between two and nine times. This sequence joins TRBV7-9 and TRBJ1-1; D unclear. The CDR3 sequence is 12 residues long. Between the trimmed V and J ends, which lost 3 bases and 8 bases, there was a span of 10 bases. Germline V gene lookup returns CDR1 SEHNR and CDR2 FQNEAQ (reference sequence). CDR3 in DNA: TGTGCCAGCAGCTTCGTGGGGAGCGAAGCTTTCTTT. Amino acids: CASSFVGSEAFF. The variable domain in full, with the rest retrieved from reference TRBV7-9 and TRBJ1-1, is DTGVSQNPRHKITKRGQNVTFRCDPISEHNRLYWYRQTLGQGPEFLTYFQNEAQLEKSRLLSDRFSAERPKGSFSTLEIQRTEQGDSAMYLCASSFVGSEAFFGQGTRLTVV.